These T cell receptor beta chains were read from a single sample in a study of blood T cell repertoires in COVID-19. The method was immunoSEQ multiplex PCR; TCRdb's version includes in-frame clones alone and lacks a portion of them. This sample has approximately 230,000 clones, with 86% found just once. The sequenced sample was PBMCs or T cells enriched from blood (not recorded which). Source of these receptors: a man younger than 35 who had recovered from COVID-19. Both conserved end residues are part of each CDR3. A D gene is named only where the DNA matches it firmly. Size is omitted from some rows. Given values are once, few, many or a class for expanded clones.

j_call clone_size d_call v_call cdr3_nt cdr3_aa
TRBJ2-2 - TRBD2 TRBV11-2 TGTGCCAGCAGCCTGGGGACTAGCTACACCGGGGAGCTGTTTTTT CASSLGTSYTGELFF
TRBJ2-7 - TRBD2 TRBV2 TGTGCCAGCAGTGATAAGGGGACTAGCGGGCGTTACCTCCAGAACGAGCAGTACTTC CASSDKGTSGRYLQNEQYF
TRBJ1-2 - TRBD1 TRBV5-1 TGCGCCAGCAGCCAAAAGACAGGGGGCTATGGCTACACCTTC CASSQKTGGYGYTF
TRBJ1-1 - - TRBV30 TGTGCCTGGATTGAAAGGGGGGGCACTGAAGCTTTCTTT CAWIERGGTEAFF
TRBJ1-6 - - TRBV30 TGTGCCTGGACGAGCCCCAGGATTTATAATTCACCCCTCCACTTT CAWTSPRIYNSPLHF
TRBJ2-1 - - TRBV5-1 TGCGCCAGCAGCCCGAGCGGGTCATCCTACAATGAGCAGTTCTTC CASSPSGSSYNEQFF
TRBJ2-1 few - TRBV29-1 TGCAGCGTTCGTGACAATGAGCAGTTCTTC CSVRDNEQFF
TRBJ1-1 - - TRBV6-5 TGTGCCAGCAGTTACGGCAGGTTGAACACTGAAGCTTTCTTT CASSYGRLNTEAFF
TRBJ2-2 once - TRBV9 TGTGCCAGCAGCACAATGACAACCGCGAACACCGGGGAGCTGTTTTTT CASSTMTTANTGELFF
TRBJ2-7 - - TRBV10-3 TGTGCCATCAGTGACACGGCGGGGGCCCTCCCCTACGAGCAGTACTTC CAISDTAGALPYEQYF
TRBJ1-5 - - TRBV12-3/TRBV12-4 TGTGCCAGCAGTTTTGGAGAAAATCAGCCCCAGCATTTT CASSFGENQPQHF
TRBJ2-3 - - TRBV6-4 TGTGCCAGCAGTGACGGCCAGGGGAGCACAGATACGCAGTATTTT CASSDGQGSTDTQYF
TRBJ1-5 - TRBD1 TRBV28 TGTGCCAGCACCATCACCGGGGGCAGGGGGAATCAGCCCCAGCATTTT CASTITGGRGNQPQHF
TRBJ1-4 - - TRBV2 TGTGCCAGCAGCCAGGGGTCATCGGGGAAACTGTTTTTT CASSQGSSGKLFF
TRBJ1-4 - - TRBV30 TGTGCCTGGGGACGTAATGAAAAACTGTTTTTT CAWGRNEKLFF
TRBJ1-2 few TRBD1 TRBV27 TGTGCCAGCAGTTTTCTCACCGGACAGGGTCACTATGGCTACACCTTC CASSFLTGQGHYGYTF
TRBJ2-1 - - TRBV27 TGTGCCAGCAGTCGACTAGGGAGGAATTACAATGAGCAGTTCTTC CASSRLGRNYNEQFF
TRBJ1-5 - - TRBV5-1 TGCGCCAGCAGCTTGTCACGGGGAGCCCCCCAGCATTTT CASSLSRGAPQHF
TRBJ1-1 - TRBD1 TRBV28 TGTGCCAGCAGGTTCAGAGACAGGGGTGCCACTGAAGCTTTCTTT CASRFRDRGATEAFF
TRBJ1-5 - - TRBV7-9 TGTGCCAGCAGCGAAACAGGAAACAATCAGCCCCAGCATTTT CASSETGNNQPQHF
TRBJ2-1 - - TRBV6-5 TGTGCCAGCAAAAGGGGGTCGGCTAACAATGAGCAGTTCTTC CASKRGSANNEQFF
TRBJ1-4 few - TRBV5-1 TGCGCCAGCAGCTTGGTCCGGGGAGAAGGTACTAATGAAAAACTGTTTTTT CASSLVRGEGTNEKLFF
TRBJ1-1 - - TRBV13 TGTGCCAGCAGCTACCGGACAGCGAACACTGAAGCTTTCTTT CASSYRTANTEAFF
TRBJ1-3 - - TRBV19 TGTGCCAGTACCCGAGTCGTTGAAGGAAACACCATATATTTT CASTRVVEGNTIYF
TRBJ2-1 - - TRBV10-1 TGCGCCAGCAGTGAGAAGCGGAGTACTTCCTACAATGAGCAGTTCTTC CASSEKRSTSYNEQFF
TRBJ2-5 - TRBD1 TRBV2 TGTGCCAGCAGTGAATTTTATGGACAGGTAGAGGAGACCCAGTACTTC CASSEFYGQVEETQYF
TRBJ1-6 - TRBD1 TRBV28 TGTGCCAGCAGTTTTTCAGGTCAGGGGGTTTATTCACCCCTCCACTTT CASSFSGQGVYSPLHF
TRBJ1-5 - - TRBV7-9 TGTGCCAGCAGTTCTACAGCGAGGGGCAATCAGCCCCAGCATTTT CASSSTARGNQPQHF
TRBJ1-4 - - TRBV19 TGTGCCAGTAGTCCGGGGGTGGCTAATGAAAAACTGTTTTTT CASSPGVANEKLFF
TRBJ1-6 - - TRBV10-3 TGTGCCATCAGTGAGTCAGGGGGATCAGAATCCTATAATTCACCCCTCCACTTT CAISESGGSESYNSPLHF
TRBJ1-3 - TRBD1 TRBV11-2 TGTGCCAGCAGCTTAGTTTATCAGGGACAGTCCTCTGGAAACACCATATATTTT CASSLVYQGQSSGNTIYF
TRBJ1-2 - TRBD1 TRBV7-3 TGTGCCAGCAGCCCGGGACAGGGCTATGGCTACACCTTC CASSPGQGYGYTF
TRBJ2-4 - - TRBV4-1 TGCGCCAGCAGCCAAGATCCCGGGGTACTCCTAGCCAAAAACATTCAGTACTTC CASSQDPGVLLAKNIQYF
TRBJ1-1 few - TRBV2 TGTGCCAGCAGGGCGGGGGAGGGGACTGAAGCTTTCTTT CASRAGEGTEAFF
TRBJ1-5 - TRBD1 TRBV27 TGTGCCAGCAGCCCGGACAGGGGAAATCAGCCCCAGCATTTT CASSPDRGNQPQHF
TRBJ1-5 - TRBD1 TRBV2 TGTGCCAGCAGTGAATTACAGGGGGTCGGTCAGCCCCAGCATTTT CASSELQGVGQPQHF
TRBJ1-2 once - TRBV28 TGTGCCAGCAGAACTACAGGGTCTGTATCGTTTTACACCTTC CASRTTGSVSFYTF
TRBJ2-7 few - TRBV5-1 TGCGCCAGCAGCTTAATTCCAGCGGCGTCCTACGAGCAGTACTTC CASSLIPAASYEQYF
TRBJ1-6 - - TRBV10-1 TGCGCCAGCAGTGAGGGCAGGGCTTCACCCCTCCACTTT CASSEGRASPLHF
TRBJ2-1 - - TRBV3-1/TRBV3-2 TGTGCCAGCAGCCAAGAGCCAGGGGCCTACAATGAGCAGTTCTTC CASSQEPGAYNEQFF
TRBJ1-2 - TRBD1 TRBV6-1 TGTGCCAGCAGTGACCTTCGACAGGGTTACAGCTACACCTTC CASSDLRQGYSYTF
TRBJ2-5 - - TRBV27 TGTGCCAGCAGTTCCAACCCTACGACCCCGGGGGAGACCCAGTACTTC CASSSNPTTPGETQYF
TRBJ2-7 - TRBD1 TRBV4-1 TGCGCCAGCAGCCAAGCAGGGGGCCGCTCCTACGAGCAGTACTTC CASSQAGGRSYEQYF
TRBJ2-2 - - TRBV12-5 TGTGCTAGTGGCATCGGGGAGCTGTTTTTT CASGIGELFF
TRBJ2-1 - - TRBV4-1 TGCGCCAGCAGCCAAGATACGGGGTCCTACAATGAGCAGTTCTTC CASSQDTGSYNEQFF
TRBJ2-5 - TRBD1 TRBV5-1 TGCGCCAGCAGCCTAAACAGGGGGTCGCAAGAGACCCAGTACTTC CASSLNRGSQETQYF
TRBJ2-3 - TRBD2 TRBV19 TGTGCCAGTAGTCCCCAAGGACTAGCGGGAGACTTCGATACGCAGTATTTT CASSPQGLAGDFDTQYF
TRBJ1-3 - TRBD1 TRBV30 TGTGCCTCGGACAGGGGTTACTCTGGAAACACCATATATTTT CASDRGYSGNTIYF
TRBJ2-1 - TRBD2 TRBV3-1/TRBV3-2 TGTGCCAGCAGCCAAGCCCTGGCGGGACTAGCGGGAACCAATGAGCAGTTCTTC CASSQALAGLAGTNEQFF
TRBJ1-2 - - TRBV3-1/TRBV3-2 TGTGCCAGCAGCCAAGTACAGACGAGCTATGGCTACACCTTC CASSQVQTSYGYTF
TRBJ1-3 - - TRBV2 TGTGCCAGCAGTGCCCTAGGGGATGTCATATCTGGAAACACCATATATTTT CASSALGDVISGNTIYF
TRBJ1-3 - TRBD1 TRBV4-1 TGCGCCAGCAGCCAAGGGCCGGACAGGGGCTCTGGAAACACCATATATTTT CASSQGPDRGSGNTIYF
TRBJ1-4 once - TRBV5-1 TGCGCCAGCAGCTTGGCTGCACAGGGATCCGAAAAACTGTTTTTT CASSLAAQGSEKLFF
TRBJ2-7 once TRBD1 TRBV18 TGTGCCAGCTCACCACGGCGGGACAGGTGGGAGCAGTACTTC CASSPRRDRWEQYF
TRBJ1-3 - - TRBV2 TGTGCCAGTGCCAGGGGTTCTGGAAACACCATATATTTT CASARGSGNTIYF
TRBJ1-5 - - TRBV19 TGTGCCAGTAGCTGGTCACATTATAGCAATCAGCCCCAGCATTTT CASSWSHYSNQPQHF
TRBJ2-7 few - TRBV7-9 TGTGCCAGCAGCACCAGGACAGAGGACTTGGGCTACGAGCAGTACTTC CASSTRTEDLGYEQYF
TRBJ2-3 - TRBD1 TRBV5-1 TGCGCCAGCAGCTTCCGGACAGGGGGCAGAGATACGCAGTATTTT CASSFRTGGRDTQYF
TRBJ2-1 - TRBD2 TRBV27 TGTGCCAGCAGCGGGACTAGCGGCTCCAAGCAGTTCTTC CASSGTSGSKQFF